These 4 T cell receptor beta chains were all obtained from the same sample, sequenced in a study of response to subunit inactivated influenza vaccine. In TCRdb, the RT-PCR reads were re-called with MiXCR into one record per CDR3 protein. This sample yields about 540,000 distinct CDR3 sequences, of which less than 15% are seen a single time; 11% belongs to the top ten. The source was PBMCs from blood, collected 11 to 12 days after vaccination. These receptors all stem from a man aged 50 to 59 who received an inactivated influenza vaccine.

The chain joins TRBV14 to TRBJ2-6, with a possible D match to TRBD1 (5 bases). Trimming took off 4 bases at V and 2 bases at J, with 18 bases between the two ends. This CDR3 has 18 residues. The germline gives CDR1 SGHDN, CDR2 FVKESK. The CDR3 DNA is TGTGCCAGCAGCCCGGTCGGTGCAGGGTGGACTGGGGCCAACGTCCTGACTTTC. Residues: CASSPVGAGWTGANVLTF.

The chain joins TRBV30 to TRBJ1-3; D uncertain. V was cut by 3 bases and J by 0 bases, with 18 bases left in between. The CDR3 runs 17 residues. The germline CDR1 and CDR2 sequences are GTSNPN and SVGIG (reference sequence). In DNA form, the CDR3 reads TGTGCCTGGAGCTACAGCTCCGGGATACACTCTGGAAACACCATATATTTT. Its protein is CAWSYSSGIHSGNTIYF.

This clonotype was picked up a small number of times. The CDR3 region has the DNA TGTGCCAGCAGTTTCTCAGGGACCTACGAGCAGTACTTC. Translating it yields CASSFSGTYEQYF. This rearrangement joins TRBV27 to TRBJ2-7; perhaps TRBD1 as D (5 bases). Between the trimmed V and J ends, which lost 3 bases and 2 bases, there was a span of 8 bases. Germline values: CDR1 MNHEY, CDR2 SMNVEV (reference sequence). The CDR3 is made up of 13 amino acids.

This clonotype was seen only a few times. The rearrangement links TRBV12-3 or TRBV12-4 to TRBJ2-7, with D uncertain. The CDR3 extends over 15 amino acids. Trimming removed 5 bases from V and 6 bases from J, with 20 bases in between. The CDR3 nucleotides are TGTGCCAGCAGTCCCACGAAGGCTCGGGTGGGCGAGCAGTACTTC. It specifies CASSPTKARVGEQYF.